The rows below give T cell receptor beta chains drawn from one sample of a study of glioma-infiltrating T cells. TCRdb fed the multiplex PCR reads into MiXCR, producing one record per CDR3 protein. The data hold fewer than 90,000 distinct CDR3 sequences, with about 25% observed a single time. Sequencing was performed on glioma tissue, nonneoplastic brain tissue, or PBMCs (not recorded which). These receptors were taken from a human donor with low-grade glioma or glioblastoma, undergoing nonglioma brain surgery, or in good health (not recorded which). CDR3s leave out the opening cysteine and the closing phenylalanine or tryptophan. Clone size, where shown, is once, few, many, or a class for clones that have expanded.

V	size	J	CDR3
TRBV20-1	many	TRBJ1-6	SAGKVGHQGSPLH
TRBV2	many	TRBJ1-5	ASTRDRANQPQH
TRBV5-1	NA	TRBJ2-3	ASSLAAPRTDTQY
TRBV20-1	many	TRBJ2-5	SAPRGAGVSETQY
TRBV10-3	NA	TRBJ1-1	AISVGFDSTEAF
TRBV4-1	many	TRBJ2-1	ASSQQPSGGSIRGQF
TRBV2	many	TRBJ2-2	ASRRRVGNGELF
TRBV7-8	many	TRBJ2-1	ASRRGNEQF
TRBV5-1	many	TRBJ2-3	ASSLGADTQY
TRBV27	many	TRBJ2-2	AVGTGGRTGELF
TRBV18	many	TRBJ2-7	ASRAHYEQY
TRBV2	NA	TRBJ1-6	ASRTSSYNSPLH
TRBV3-1	NA	TRBJ2-1	ASSRLLQGSYNEQF
TRBV7-2	many	TRBJ2-5	ASSRGGEETQY
TRBV29-1	many	TRBJ2-7	SVPGHTSYEQY
TRBV20-1	many	TRBJ2-7	SASEGTTGRKQY
TRBV3-1	many	TRBJ2-7	ASSQAGYEQY
TRBV19	many	TRBJ2-7	ASSLGLSGAYEQY
TRBV29-1	many	TRBJ1-1	SGQENTEAF
TRBV20-1	many	TRBJ1-1	SAEAGTGKSEAF
TRBV6-2/TRBV6-3	NA	TRBJ2-1	ASSFQTLYNEQF
TRBV7-8	NA	TRBJ2-7	ASSVSTGALYEQY
TRBV7-9	many	TRBJ2-1	ASSLATSPTQSSYNEQF
TRBV29-1	many	TRBJ1-2	SVDGQLTNYGYT
TRBV7-2	once	TRBJ2-7	AGSRQGRPYEQY
TRBV5-1	few	TRBJ1-2	ASSLEERQGGGYT